What follows is one TCR beta chain and its context. The antigen is not known. The data derive from a study of cytomegalovirus exposure and HLA in healthy donors. Study observations and caveats: Per a later analysis, 15,000 to 20,000 TCR beta sequences showed association with HLA alleles at 0.05 false discovery rate. Across donors, presence/absence analyses took sequencing depth to be roughly uniform. Rates of TCR association differed by HLA locus in a later analysis, with DRB1 highest and HLA-C lowest.

With 60 Vbeta and 13 Jbeta primers, the PCR was carried out. Data came from immunoSEQ multiplex PCR; TCRdb stores just in-frame clones and leaves some out. There are more than 100,000 clones in the sample; roughly 80% occur only once, and less than 2% lies in the top ten. J gave up 3 bases and V 4 bases, and 4 bases lay outside the gene matches. This CDR3 contains 16 residues. Germline V gene lookup returns CDR1 SGHTA and CDR2 FQGNSA. Sequenced: PBMCs. The chain employs TRBV7-2 and TRBJ2-2; 11 bases fit TRBD2. This TCR derives from a man in his forties or fifties in good health and CMV-seronegative. The CDR3 reads CASSSTSGSDTGELFF. CDR3 sequence (DNA): TGTGCCAGCAGCTCAACTAGCGGGAGCGACACCGGGGAGCTGTTTTTT.